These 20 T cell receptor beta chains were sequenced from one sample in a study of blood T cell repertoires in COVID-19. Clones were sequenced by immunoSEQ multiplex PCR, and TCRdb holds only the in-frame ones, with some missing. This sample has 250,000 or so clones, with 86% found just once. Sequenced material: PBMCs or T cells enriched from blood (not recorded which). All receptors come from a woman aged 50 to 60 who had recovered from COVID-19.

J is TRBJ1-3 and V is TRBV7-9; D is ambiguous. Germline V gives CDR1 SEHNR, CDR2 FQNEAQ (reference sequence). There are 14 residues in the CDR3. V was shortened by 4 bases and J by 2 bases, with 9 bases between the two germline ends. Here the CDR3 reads CASSSVIPGNTIYF. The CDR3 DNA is TGTGCCAGCAGCTCCGTAATCCCTGGAAACACCATATATTTT.

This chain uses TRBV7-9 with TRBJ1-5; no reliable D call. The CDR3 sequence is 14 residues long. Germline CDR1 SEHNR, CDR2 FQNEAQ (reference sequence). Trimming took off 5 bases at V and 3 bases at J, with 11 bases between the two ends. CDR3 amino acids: CASSKPGNNQPQHF. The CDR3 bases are TGTGCCAGCAGCAAACCGGGGAACAATCAGCCCCAGCATTTT.

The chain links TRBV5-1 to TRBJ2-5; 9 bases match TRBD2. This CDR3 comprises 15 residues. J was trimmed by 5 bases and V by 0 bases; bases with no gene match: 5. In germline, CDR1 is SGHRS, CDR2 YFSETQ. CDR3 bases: TGCGCCAGCAGCTTGGCGGCGGGAGGGCCGGAGACCCAGTACTTC. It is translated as CASSLAAGGPETQYF.

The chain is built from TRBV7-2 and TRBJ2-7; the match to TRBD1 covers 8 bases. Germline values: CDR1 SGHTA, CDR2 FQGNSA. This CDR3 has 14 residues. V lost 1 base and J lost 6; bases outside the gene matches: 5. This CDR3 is CASSLDGQGGEQYF. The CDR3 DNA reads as TGTGCCAGCAGCTTAGATGGACAGGGCGGCGAGCAGTACTTC.

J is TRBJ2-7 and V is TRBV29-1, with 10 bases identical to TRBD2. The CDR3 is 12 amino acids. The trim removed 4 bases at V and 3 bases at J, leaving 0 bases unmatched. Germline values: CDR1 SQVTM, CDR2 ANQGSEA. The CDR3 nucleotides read TGCAGCGTTGCTAGCGGGAGCTACGAGCAGTACTTC. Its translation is CSVASGSYEQYF.

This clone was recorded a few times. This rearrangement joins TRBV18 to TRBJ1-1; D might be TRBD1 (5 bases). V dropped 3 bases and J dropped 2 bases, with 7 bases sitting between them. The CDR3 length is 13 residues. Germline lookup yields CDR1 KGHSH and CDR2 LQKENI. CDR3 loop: CASSPGTNTEAFF. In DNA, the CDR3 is TGTGCCAGCTCACCTGGGACTAACACTGAAGCTTTCTTT.

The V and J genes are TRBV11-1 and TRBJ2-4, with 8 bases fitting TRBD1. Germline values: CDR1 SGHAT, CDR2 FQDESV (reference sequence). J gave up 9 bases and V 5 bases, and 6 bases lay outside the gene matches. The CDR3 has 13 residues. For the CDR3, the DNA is TGTGCCAGCAGCCCATTACAGGGGGGCATTCAGTACTTC. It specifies CASSPLQGGIQYF.

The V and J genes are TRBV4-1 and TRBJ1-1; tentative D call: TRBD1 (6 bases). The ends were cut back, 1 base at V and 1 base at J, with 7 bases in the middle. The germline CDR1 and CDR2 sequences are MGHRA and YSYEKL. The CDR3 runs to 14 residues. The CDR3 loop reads CASSQVGGNTEAFF. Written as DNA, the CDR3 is TGCGCCAGCAGCCAAGTAGGGGGGAACACTGAAGCTTTCTTT.

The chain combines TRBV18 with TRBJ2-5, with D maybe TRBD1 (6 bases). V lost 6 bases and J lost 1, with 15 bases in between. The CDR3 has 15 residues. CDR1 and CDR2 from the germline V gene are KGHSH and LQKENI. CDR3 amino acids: CASSPVGALQETQYF. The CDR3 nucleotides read TGTGCCAGCTCCCCGGTGGGGGCACTCCAAGAGACCCAGTACTTC.

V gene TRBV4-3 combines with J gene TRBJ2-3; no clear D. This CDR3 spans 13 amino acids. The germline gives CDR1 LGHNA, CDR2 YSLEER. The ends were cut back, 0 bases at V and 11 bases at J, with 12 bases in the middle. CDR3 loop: CASSQEVSSGQYF. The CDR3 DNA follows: TGCGCCAGCAGCCAAGAAGTAAGCTCAGGGCAGTATTTT.

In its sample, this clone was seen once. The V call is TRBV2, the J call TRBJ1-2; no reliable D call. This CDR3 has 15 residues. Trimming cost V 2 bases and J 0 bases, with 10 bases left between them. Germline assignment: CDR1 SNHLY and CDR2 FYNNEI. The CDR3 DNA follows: TGTGCCAGCAGTGAATCGGTTGGAGCTAACTATGGCTACACCTTC. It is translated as CASSESVGANYGYTF.

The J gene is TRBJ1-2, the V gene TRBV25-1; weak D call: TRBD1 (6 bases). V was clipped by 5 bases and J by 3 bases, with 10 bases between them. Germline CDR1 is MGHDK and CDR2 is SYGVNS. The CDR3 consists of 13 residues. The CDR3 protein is CASSTDSYYGYTF. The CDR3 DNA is TGTGCCAGCAGTACGGACAGCTACTATGGCTACACCTTC.

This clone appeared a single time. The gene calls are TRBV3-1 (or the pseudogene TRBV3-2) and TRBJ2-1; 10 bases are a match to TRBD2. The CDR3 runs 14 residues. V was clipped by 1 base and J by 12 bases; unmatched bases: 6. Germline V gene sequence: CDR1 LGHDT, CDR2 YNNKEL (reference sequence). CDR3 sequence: CASSQAAGGLRQFF. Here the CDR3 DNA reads TGTGCCAGCAGCCAAGCAGCGGGGGGGCTCAGGCAGTTCTTC.

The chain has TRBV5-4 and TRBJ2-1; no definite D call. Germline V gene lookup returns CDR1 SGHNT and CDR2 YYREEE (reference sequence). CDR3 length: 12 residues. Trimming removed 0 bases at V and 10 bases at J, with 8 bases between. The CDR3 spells CASSLASFEQFF. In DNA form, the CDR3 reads TGTGCCAGCAGCTTGGCCTCGTTCGAGCAGTTCTTC.

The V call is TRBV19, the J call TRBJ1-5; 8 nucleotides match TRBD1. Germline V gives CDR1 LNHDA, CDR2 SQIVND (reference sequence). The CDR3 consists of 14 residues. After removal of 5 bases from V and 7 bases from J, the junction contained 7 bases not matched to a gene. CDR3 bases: TGTGCCAGTAGTGCAGAACAGGGGGGACAGCCCCAGCATTTT. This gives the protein CASSAEQGGQPQHF.

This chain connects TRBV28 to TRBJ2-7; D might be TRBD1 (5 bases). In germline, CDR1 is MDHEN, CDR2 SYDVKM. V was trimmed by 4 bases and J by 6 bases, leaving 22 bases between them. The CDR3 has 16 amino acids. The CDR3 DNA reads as TGTGCCAGCAGTTCTCGCCGGCGGATTGGGGCTGTCGAGCAGTACTTC. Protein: CASSSRRRIGAVEQYF.

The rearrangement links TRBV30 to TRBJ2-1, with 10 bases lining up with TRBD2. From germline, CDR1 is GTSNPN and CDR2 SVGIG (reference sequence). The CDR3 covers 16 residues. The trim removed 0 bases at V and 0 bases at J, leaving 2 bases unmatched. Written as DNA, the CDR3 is TGTGCCTGGAGTGTTTTAGCGGGGGGCTCCTACAATGAGCAGTTCTTC. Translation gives CAWSVLAGGSYNEQFF.

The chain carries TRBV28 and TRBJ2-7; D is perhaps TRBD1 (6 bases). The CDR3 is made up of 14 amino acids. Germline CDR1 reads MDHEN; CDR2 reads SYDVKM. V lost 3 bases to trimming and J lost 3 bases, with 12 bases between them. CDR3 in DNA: TGTGCCAGCAGTTTTCAGGGGTCTGGCTACGAGCAGTACTTC. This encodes CASSFQGSGYEQYF.

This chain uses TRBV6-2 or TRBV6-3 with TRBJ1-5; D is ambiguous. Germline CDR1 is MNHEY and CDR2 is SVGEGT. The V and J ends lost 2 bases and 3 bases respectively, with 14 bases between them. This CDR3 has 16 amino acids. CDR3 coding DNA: TGTGCCAGCAGTTACCCTTCGGGGTTTTACAATCAGCCCCAGCATTTT. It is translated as CASSYPSGFYNQPQHF.

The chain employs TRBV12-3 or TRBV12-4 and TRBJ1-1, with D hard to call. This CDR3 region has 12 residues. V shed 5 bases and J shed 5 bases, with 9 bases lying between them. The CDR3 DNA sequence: TGTGCCAGCAGTCCACTTAATACTGAAGCTTTCTTT. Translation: CASSPLNTEAFF.